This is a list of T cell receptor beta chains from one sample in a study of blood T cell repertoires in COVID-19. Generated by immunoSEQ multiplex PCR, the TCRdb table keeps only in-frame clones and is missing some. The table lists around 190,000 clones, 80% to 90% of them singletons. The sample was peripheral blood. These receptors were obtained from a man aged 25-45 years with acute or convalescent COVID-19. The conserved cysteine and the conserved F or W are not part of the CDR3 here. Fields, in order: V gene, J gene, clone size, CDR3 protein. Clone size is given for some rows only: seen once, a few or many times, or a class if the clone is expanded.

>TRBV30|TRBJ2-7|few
AWSVTRVEQY
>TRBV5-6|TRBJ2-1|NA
ASSFRGTGLYNEQF
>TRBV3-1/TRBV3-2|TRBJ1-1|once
ASSPGTYTEAF
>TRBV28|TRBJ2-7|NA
ASSFGGSFTYEQY
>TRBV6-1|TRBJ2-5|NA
ASSEGSSGRARKETQY
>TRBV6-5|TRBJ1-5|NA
ASGRTGNQPQH
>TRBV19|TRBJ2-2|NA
ASRSLASALPGELF
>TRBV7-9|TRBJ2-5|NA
ASSATGGETQY
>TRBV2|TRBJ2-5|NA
ASSHRGRETQY
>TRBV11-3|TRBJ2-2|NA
ASSPGRATGELF